This T cell receptor beta chain was profiled in a study of T-cell memory formation after mild COVID-19 (dated by TCRdb to the early 2020s). About the full investigation: Most TCR sequence clusters were specific to one of the two donors. T-cell clones expanding and contracting after mild COVID-19 in two donors were tracked by longitudinal TCRalpha and TCRbeta repertoire sequencing. The cohort was made up of two young adult volunteers, one female and one male, who were previously healthy.

The paper as a whole reports these results and caveats: Contracting CD4+ clones appeared mostly in the CM and EM memory subsets, whereas CD8+ clones were enriched in EMRA. The second-wave clones that peaked on day 37 were not confirmed to be SARS-CoV-2 specific. Some responding clones were found in pre-infection memory, which suggests that pre-existing cross-reactive memory T cells took part in the SARS-CoV-2 response. From day 15 to 85, contracting clones showed balanced CD4/CD8 phenotypes, whereas a second wave of clones that expanded from day 15 to 37 leaned towards CD4+. Only two mild cases were covered in the study, and larger cohorts including severe cases with pre-infection samples were considered necessary.

This clonotype was seen more than once but under ten times. Its binding antigen is unknown. Base qualities are not at hand, and no much larger clone is one base apart. Sequencing used an Illumina NovaSeq 6000. cDNA libraries for TCRalpha and TCRbeta were prepared by 5'RACE using constant-segment primers, with sample barcodes and unique molecular identifiers added. RNA was extracted from every sample with Trizol reagent. Amplification of the libraries took two PCR steps, and the second step added a second sample barcode plus Illumina TruSeq adapters. Libraries were sequenced on an Illumina NovaSeq with 2 x 150 bp paired-end reads. The published analysis was carried out like this. Demultiplexing of reads and collapsing into UMI-guided consensus sequences were performed with migec v1.2.7. Using mixcr v2.1.11, the UMI consensuses were aligned to TRA and TRB V and J templates and assembled into clonotypes. Expanded or contracted clonotypes were those called significant by both edgeR and NoisET, with noise models trained on biological replicates. For edgeR calls, the thresholds were a false discovery rate-adjusted p below 0.01 and a log2 fold-change of 1. PCA with hierarchical clustering of max-normalized trajectories of the 1000 most abundant clonotypes was used as exploratory dynamics analysis. The CD4 or CD8 phenotype of responding clones was assigned using the separately sequenced CD4+ and CD8+ repertoires. TCRdb reprocessed the public reads (quality trimming at Q25 with fastp, clone calling with MiXCR) and kept in-frame beta chains. One record per CDR3 amino acid sequence lists the most common genes and DNA. The V and J calls here are based on TCRdb, not the publication. The sample table holds just over 200,000 distinct CDR3 sequences, of which roughly 10% were seen once. Around 3.4% of the sample lies in the top ten.

Ficoll-Paque density gradient centrifugation was used to isolate PBMCs. Sequenced material: PBMCs or a T cell subset sorted from them (not recorded which). This receptor was taken from a man between 18 and 29 years old who had mild COVID-19 (a few samples of this study predate the infection). The sample titles of this study are shuffled in the database, so cell type and time point are left out; the donor was told from shared clones.

CDR3 protein: CSARDRTNYGYTF. The bases are TGCAGTGCAAGGGACCGTACTAACTATGGCTACACCTTC. The chain is assembled from TRBV20-1 and TRBJ1-2; possibly the D gene is TRBD1, per 5 matching bases. From a lookup of the germline V gene (reference sequence), CDR1 and CDR2 are DFQATT and SNEGSKA. The CDR3 contains 13 residues, cysteine and phenylalanine counted. Only CDR3 DNA remains: 39 bases, in frame from the first base. V sheds 6 bases and J sheds 0 bases, leaving 11 bases between their ends.